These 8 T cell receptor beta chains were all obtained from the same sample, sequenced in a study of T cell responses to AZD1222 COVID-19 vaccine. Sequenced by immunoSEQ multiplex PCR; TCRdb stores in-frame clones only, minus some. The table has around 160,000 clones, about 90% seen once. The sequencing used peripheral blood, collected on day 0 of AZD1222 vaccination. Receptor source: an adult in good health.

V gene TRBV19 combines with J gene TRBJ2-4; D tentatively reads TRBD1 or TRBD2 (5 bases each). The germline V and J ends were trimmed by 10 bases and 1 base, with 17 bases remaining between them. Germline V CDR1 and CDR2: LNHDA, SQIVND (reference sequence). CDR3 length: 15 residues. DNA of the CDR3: TGTGCCACTACTTCCGGGACCTCGGCCAAAAACATTCAGTACTTC. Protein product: CATTSGTSAKNIQYF.

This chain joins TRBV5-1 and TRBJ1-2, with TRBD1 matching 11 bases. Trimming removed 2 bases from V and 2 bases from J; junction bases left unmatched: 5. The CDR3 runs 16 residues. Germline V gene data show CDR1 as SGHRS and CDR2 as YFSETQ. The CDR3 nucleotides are TGCGCCAGCAGCTTAGGACAGGGGGCCACAAACTATGGCTACACCTTC. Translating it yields CASSLGQGATNYGYTF.

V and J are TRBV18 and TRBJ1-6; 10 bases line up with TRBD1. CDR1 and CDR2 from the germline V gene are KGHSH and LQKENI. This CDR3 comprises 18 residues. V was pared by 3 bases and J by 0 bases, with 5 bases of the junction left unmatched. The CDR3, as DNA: TGTGCCAGCTCACCCGGGACAGGGGTACGCTCCTATAATTCACCCCTCCACTTT. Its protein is CASSPGTGVRSYNSPLHF.

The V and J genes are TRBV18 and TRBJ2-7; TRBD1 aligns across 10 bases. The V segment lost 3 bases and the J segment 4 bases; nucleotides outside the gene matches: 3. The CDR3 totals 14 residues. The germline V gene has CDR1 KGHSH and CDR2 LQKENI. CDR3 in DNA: TGTGCCAGCTCACCCCGGACAGGGGGTTACGAGCAGTACTTC. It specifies CASSPRTGGYEQYF.

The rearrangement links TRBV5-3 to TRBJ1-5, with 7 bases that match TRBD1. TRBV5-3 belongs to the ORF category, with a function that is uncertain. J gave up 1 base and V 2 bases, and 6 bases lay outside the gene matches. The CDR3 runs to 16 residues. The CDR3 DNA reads TGTGCCAGAAGCTTCGATCCGGACAGGAGCAATCAGCCCCAGCATTTT. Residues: CARSFDPDRSNQPQHF.

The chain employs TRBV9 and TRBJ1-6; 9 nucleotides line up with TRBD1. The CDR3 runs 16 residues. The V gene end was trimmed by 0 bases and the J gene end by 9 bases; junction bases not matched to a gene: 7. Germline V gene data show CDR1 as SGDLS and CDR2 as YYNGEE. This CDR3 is CASSVVAGQGVSPLHF. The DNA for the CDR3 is TGTGCCAGCAGCGTAGTAGCGGGACAGGGTGTTTCACCCCTCCACTTT.

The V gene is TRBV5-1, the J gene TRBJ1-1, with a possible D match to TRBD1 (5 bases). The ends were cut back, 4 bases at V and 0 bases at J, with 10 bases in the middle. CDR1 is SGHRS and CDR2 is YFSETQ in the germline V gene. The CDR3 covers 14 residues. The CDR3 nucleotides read TGCGCCAGCAGCACGGGGACGGTGAACACTGAAGCTTTCTTT. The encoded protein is CASSTGTVNTEAFF.

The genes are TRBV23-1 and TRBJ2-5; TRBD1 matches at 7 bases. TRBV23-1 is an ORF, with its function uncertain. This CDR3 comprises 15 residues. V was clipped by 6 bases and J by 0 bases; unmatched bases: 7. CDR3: CASSGTEMYQETQYF. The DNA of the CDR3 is TGCGCCAGCAGCGGGACAGAGATGTACCAAGAGACCCAGTACTTC.